This T cell receptor beta chain was captured in a study of response to subunit inactivated influenza vaccine. TCRdb re-called the RT-PCR reads through MiXCR, storing one row per CDR3 protein. The sample holds approximately 520,000 distinct CDR3 sequences, approximately 17% seen once. From germline, CDR1 is ENHRY and CDR2 SYGVKD. The trim removed 11 bases at V and 12 bases at J, leaving 18 bases unmatched. CDR3 length: 14 amino acids. The rearrangement joins TRBV10-3 to TRBJ2-7; 11 positions agree with TRBD2. The receptor was derived from a man aged 50-75 years who received an inactivated influenza vaccine. Source: CD4+ T cells sorted from PBMCs, taken roughly 24 months after vaccination. For the CDR3, the DNA is TGTGCCGCCCAGACTTATACTAGCGGGGGCACCCTGTACTTC. Translated: CAAQTYTSGGTLYF.